This is a list of T cell receptor beta chains from one sample in a study of blood T cells in healthy people across ages. TCRdb fed the 5' RACE reads into MiXCR, producing one record per CDR3 protein. The table lists about 1.7 million distinct CDR3 sequences, under 30% of them singletons. Specimen: blood. The origin of the receptors is a woman younger than 45 in good health. Both conserved end residues are part of each CDR3. The order of the fields is CDR3 protein, CDR3 DNA, D gene, J gene, V gene, clone size. D genes are given only for firm matches. Where a row states a size, it is once, few, many or the class of an expanded clone; other rows omit it.

cdr3_aa: CASSLDSGGRRPQHF
cdr3_nt: TGTGCCAGCAGCTTAGATAGCGGGGGTAGGCGGCCCCAGCATTTT
d_call: .
j_call: TRBJ1-5
v_call: TRBV7-2
clone_size: few

cdr3_aa: CASSLLAGGQDTQYF
cdr3_nt: TGTGCCAGCAGTTTACTAGCGGGGGGGCAAGATACGCAGTATTTT
d_call: TRBD2
j_call: TRBJ2-3
v_call: TRBV12-3/TRBV12-4
clone_size: few

cdr3_aa: CSARTSGKMNEQYF
cdr3_nt: TGCAGTGCGAGGACTAGCGGGAAAATGAATGAGCAGTACTTC
d_call: TRBD2
j_call: TRBJ2-4
v_call: TRBV20-1
clone_size: few

cdr3_aa: CASSAWGGDRSYEQYF
cdr3_nt: TGCGCCAGCAGCGCTTGGGGGGGGGACCGCTCCTACGAGCAGTACTTC
d_call: TRBD2
j_call: TRBJ2-7
v_call: TRBV4-1
clone_size: .

cdr3_aa: CASSLGSSRETQYF
cdr3_nt: TGTGCCAGCAGCTTAGGTTCTAGCAGAGAGACCCAGTACTTC
d_call: .
j_call: TRBJ2-5
v_call: TRBV7-9
clone_size: many

cdr3_aa: CATSRGPVQETQYF
cdr3_nt: TGTGCCACCAGCAGAGGGCCGGTACAAGAGACCCAGTACTTC
d_call: .
j_call: TRBJ2-5
v_call: TRBV15
clone_size: .

cdr3_aa: CASSEWESTDMQYF
cdr3_nt: TGCGCCAGCAGTGAGTGGGAGAGCACAGATATGCAGTATTTT
d_call: .
j_call: TRBJ2-3
v_call: TRBV10-2
clone_size: .

cdr3_aa: CASSSDRSMNTEAFF
cdr3_nt: TGTGCCAGCAGTTCCGATCGATCGATGAACACTGAAGCTTTCTTT
d_call: .
j_call: TRBJ1-1
v_call: TRBV6-5
clone_size: few

cdr3_aa: CSSSAGTGVRYEQYF
cdr3_nt: TGTTCCAGCAGTGCTGGGACAGGGGTCCGATACGAGCAGTACTTC
d_call: TRBD1
j_call: TRBJ2-7
v_call: TRBV12-3/TRBV12-4
clone_size: .

cdr3_aa: CASSFGWGNQPQHF
cdr3_nt: TGTGCCAGCAGCTTCGGGTGGGGCAATCAGCCCCAGCATTTT
d_call: .
j_call: TRBJ1-5
v_call: TRBV7-9
clone_size: .

cdr3_aa: CASSPLAGTAQYF
cdr3_nt: TGTGCCAGCAGCCCCCTAGCCGGGACAGCGCAGTACTTC
d_call: TRBD1
j_call: TRBJ2-7
v_call: TRBV7-2
clone_size: .

cdr3_aa: CSANRVDGSGANVLTF
cdr3_nt: TGCAGCGCCAACAGGGTAGACGGCTCTGGGGCCAACGTCCTGACTTTC
d_call: .
j_call: TRBJ2-6
v_call: TRBV29-1
clone_size: .

cdr3_aa: CASSLYQGYQETQYF
cdr3_nt: TGTGCCAGCAGCCTCTACCAAGGGTACCAAGAGACCCAGTACTTC
d_call: .
j_call: TRBJ2-5
v_call: TRBV3-1
clone_size: .

cdr3_aa: CASSLASSLAVLYNEQFF
cdr3_nt: TGTGCCAGCAGCTTAGCCTCATCACTAGCGGTACTTTACAATGAGCAGTTCTTC
d_call: TRBD2
j_call: TRBJ2-1
v_call: TRBV7-2
clone_size: few

cdr3_aa: CASSTTGNYEQYF
cdr3_nt: TGTGCCAGCAGCACGACAGGGAACTACGAGCAGTACTTC
d_call: TRBD1
j_call: TRBJ2-7
v_call: TRBV7-9
clone_size: .

cdr3_aa: CASSLPGAGTGLNQPQHF
cdr3_nt: TGTGCCAGCAGTTTACCAGGCGCTGGGACAGGGCTCAATCAGCCCCAGCATTTT
d_call: TRBD1
j_call: TRBJ1-5
v_call: TRBV28
clone_size: .

cdr3_aa: CASMRGGVIANEQFF
cdr3_nt: TGTGCCAGCATGAGGGGCGGGGTTATAGCCAATGAGCAGTTCTTC
d_call: .
j_call: TRBJ2-1
v_call: TRBV14
clone_size: .

cdr3_aa: CASSLWGSGGAYNEQFF
cdr3_nt: TGTGCCAGCAGCTTATGGGGTAGCGGGGGGGCCTACAATGAGCAGTTCTTC
d_call: TRBD2
j_call: TRBJ2-1
v_call: TRBV7-3
clone_size: many

cdr3_aa: CASSLGPREPGQGGYEQYF
cdr3_nt: TGTGCCAGCAGTTTGGGACCAAGGGAACCGGGACAGGGAGGCTACGAGCAGTACTTC
d_call: TRBD1
j_call: TRBJ2-7
v_call: TRBV6-2/TRBV6-3
clone_size: .

cdr3_aa: CSVEEPSGRYEQFF
cdr3_nt: TGCAGCGTTGAAGAGCCTAGCGGGAGATATGAGCAGTTCTTC
d_call: TRBD2
j_call: TRBJ2-1
v_call: TRBV29-1
clone_size: few

cdr3_aa: CASSLAQATYEQYF
cdr3_nt: TGTGCCAGCAGCTTAGCCCAGGCCACCTACGAGCAGTACTTC
d_call: .
j_call: TRBJ2-7
v_call: TRBV11-2
clone_size: .

cdr3_aa: CASSSGMANIQYF
cdr3_nt: TGTGCCAGCAGTTCGGGAATGGCAAACATTCAGTACTTC
d_call: .
j_call: TRBJ2-4
v_call: TRBV12-3/TRBV12-4
clone_size: many

cdr3_aa: CASSIPGGGTNVLTF
cdr3_nt: TGTGCCAGCAGCATCCCCGGGGGGGGGACCAACGTCCTGACTTTC
d_call: TRBD2
j_call: TRBJ2-6
v_call: TRBV7-6
clone_size: .

cdr3_aa: CACSPTGSGEVEQYF
cdr3_nt: TGTGCCTGCTCACCAACAGGGTCCGGTGAGGTCGAGCAGTACTTC
d_call: .
j_call: TRBJ2-7
v_call: TRBV18
clone_size: few

cdr3_aa: CASSDGLAGRTEQFF
cdr3_nt: TGTGCCAGCAGCGACGGACTAGCGGGTCGAACTGAGCAGTTCTTC
d_call: TRBD2
j_call: TRBJ2-1
v_call: TRBV12-3/TRBV12-4
clone_size: few

cdr3_aa: CSARVAGYYNEQFF
cdr3_nt: TGCAGTGCTAGAGTGGCGGGATACTACAATGAGCAGTTCTTC
d_call: .
j_call: TRBJ2-1
v_call: TRBV20-1
clone_size: many

cdr3_aa: CASSYSRQGACNEQFF
cdr3_nt: TGTGCCAGCAGTTACTCGAGGCAGGGGGCCTGCAATGAGCAGTTCTTC
d_call: TRBD1
j_call: TRBJ2-1
v_call: TRBV6-5
clone_size: once

cdr3_aa: CASAEFSGANVLTF
cdr3_nt: TGTGCCAGCGCAGAGTTCTCTGGGGCCAACGTCCTGACTTTC
d_call: .
j_call: TRBJ2-6
v_call: TRBV12-3/TRBV12-4
clone_size: many

cdr3_aa: CAWRAGQGAYEQYF
cdr3_nt: TGTGCCTGGAGAGCCGGACAGGGGGCCTACGAGCAGTACTTC
d_call: TRBD1
j_call: TRBJ2-7
v_call: TRBV30
clone_size: .

cdr3_aa: CASTQGAYNEQFF
cdr3_nt: TGTGCCAGCACCCAGGGGGCATACAATGAGCAGTTCTTC
d_call: TRBD1
j_call: TRBJ2-1
v_call: TRBV2
clone_size: few